In its sample, the clone carrying this T cell receptor (beta chain) was seen a few times. The antigen remains undetermined. This record comes from a study of T cell repertoires in cytomegalovirus infection. Across the whole study: Public TCR beta signatures indicated both CMV infection and matching HLA type.

Per the germline V gene, CDR1 is ENHRY and CDR2 is SYGVKD. V was clipped by 3 bases and J by 5 bases; unmatched bases: 7. This CDR3 has 16 amino acids. The study's findings and limits: Identification of carriers of CMV plus the relevant HLA was performed using cumulative public TCR beta family frequency.

TCRdb re-called the reads through MiXCR, storing one row per CDR3 protein. Here the sample spans approximately 150,000 distinct CDR3 sequences, about a sixth being singletons. This TCR derives from a human donor in good health (CMV status not recorded). Some clones in this sample may be carry-over from other donors' samples. The rearrangement joins TRBV10-3 to TRBJ1-1; 12 bases match TRBD1. The sample was CD8+ T cells from PBMCs. This CDR3 is CAISDRDRGLETEAFF. As DNA, the CDR3 is TGTGCCATCAGTGACCGGGACAGGGGGCTTGAAACTGAAGCTTTCTTT.